What follows are 32 T cell receptor beta chains derived from one specimen sequenced in a study of blood T cell repertoires in COVID-19. TCRdb keeps only in-frame clones here, not all; method: immunoSEQ multiplex PCR. In the table there are roughly 70,000 clones, about 68% of which are singletons. Input material: peripheral blood. The receptors derive from a woman in her 70s with acute or convalescent COVID-19.

The rearrangement uses TRBV7-9 and TRBJ1-1; no clear D. Germline assignment: CDR1 SEHNR and CDR2 FQNEAQ (reference sequence). V was cut by 0 bases and J by 7 bases, with 12 bases left in between. The CDR3 sequence is 14 residues long. CDR3 nucleotide sequence: TGTGCCAGCAGCTTAGCGGAAGGCCGAGGTGAAGCTTTCTTT. This codes for CASSLAEGRGEAFF.

The chain links TRBV7-2 to TRBJ1-2, with D uncertain. The ends were cut back, 1 base at V and 2 bases at J, with 11 bases in the middle. The CDR3 loop spans 15 amino acids. CDR1 is SGHTA, CDR2 FQGNSA, per germline. CDR3 amino acids: CASSLGRGSNYGYTF. The CDR3 bases are TGTGCCAGCAGCTTAGGTCGGGGTTCGAACTATGGCTACACCTTC.

The CDR3 coding sequence is TGTGCCAGCAGTAATTCAGGGGCGGGCGAGCAGTACTTC. Encoded protein: CASSNSGAGEQYF. This sequence joins TRBV2 and TRBJ2-7; D possibly corresponds to TRBD1 (6 bases). With 5 bases removed from V and 6 bases from J, the gap between germline ends came to 14 bases. The germline CDR1 and CDR2 sequences are SNHLY and FYNNEI. The CDR3 length is 13 residues.

This clone appeared a few times. The chain recombines TRBV30 with TRBJ2-7; weak D call: TRBD2 (5 bases). Germline CDR1 GTSNPN, CDR2 SVGIG (reference sequence). The CDR3 has 12 residues. The CDR3 nucleotides are TGTGCTGTGGACTCCCGGGCCTACGAGCAGTACTTC. It yields the protein CAVDSRAYEQYF.

J is TRBJ1-3 and V is TRBV7-7; D unresolved. CDR3 length equals 13 residues. V was shortened by 1 base and J by 4 bases, with 5 bases between the two germline ends. Germline lookup yields CDR1 SSHAT and CDR2 FNYEAQ (reference sequence). The CDR3 loop reads CASSLEQGNTIYF. The CDR3 DNA is TGTGCCAGCAGCTTAGAACAGGGAAACACCATATATTTT.

A single count supports this clone. The chain combines TRBV27 with TRBJ2-5; no clear D gene. Trimming left V 0 bases short and J 2 bases short, with 4 bases between. Germline CDR1 is MNHEY and CDR2 is SMNVEV (reference sequence). This CDR3 region has 13 residues. CDR3 coding DNA: TGTGCCAGCAGTTTATCTAAACAAGAGACCCAGTACTTC. Translation gives CASSLSKQETQYF.

The chain employs TRBV5-6 and TRBJ1-1; TRBD1 might be the D (5 bases). CDR1 is SGHDT and CDR2 is YYEEEE in the germline V gene. With 0 bases removed from V and 9 bases from J, the gap between germline ends came to 12 bases. The CDR3 consists of 13 residues. The CDR3 is CASSLDRTLKAFF. The CDR3 nucleotides read TGTGCCAGCAGCTTGGACAGGACGCTAAAAGCTTTCTTT.

This clone came up once. V gene TRBV5-5 combines with J gene TRBJ1-5; 8 bases map to TRBD1. In germline, CDR1 is SGHKS, CDR2 YYEKEE (reference sequence). The CDR3 contains 16 residues. J was trimmed by 7 bases and V by 0 bases; bases with no gene match: 9. The CDR3 sequence is CASSLEGTGKRQPQHF. The CDR3 region has the DNA TGTGCCAGCAGCTTGGAGGGGACAGGAAAAAGACAGCCCCAGCATTTT.

The gene calls are TRBV19 and TRBJ2-7, with 9 bases fitting TRBD2. CDR3 length: 15 amino acids. V shed 1 base and J 2 bases; nucleotides not matched to a gene: 3. Germline CDR1 reads LNHDA; CDR2 reads SQIVND (reference sequence). The CDR3 coding sequence is TGTGCCAGTAGTATAGTAGCGGGAGAGACCTACGAGCAGTACTTC. Translated, it gives CASSIVAGETYEQYF.

The V gene is TRBV19, the J gene TRBJ2-1; D gene uncertain. V lost 4 bases and J lost 3, with 4 bases in between. The germline V gene encodes CDR1 LNHDA and CDR2 SQIVND (reference sequence). The CDR3 sequence is 12 residues long. The DNA of the CDR3 is TGTGCCAGTAGTACACTCTACAATGAGCAGTTCTTC. It codes for CASSTLYNEQFF.

The chain recombines TRBV11-3 with TRBJ2-4; TRBD1 is a possible D gene (6 bases). Trimming stripped 2 bases from V and 8 bases from J, with 10 bases between. CDR1 SGHNT and CDR2 YENEEA come from the germline V gene. This CDR3 comprises 13 residues. For the CDR3, the DNA is TGTGCCAGCAGCTTAAAACAGGGTCACATTCAGTACTTC. Its protein is CASSLKQGHIQYF.

The chain joins TRBV5-5 to TRBJ1-2; perhaps TRBD1 as D (5 bases). The V end was cut by 4 bases, the J end by 4 bases, with 20 bases between. The CDR3 runs 16 residues. Germline V gene sequence: CDR1 SGHKS, CDR2 YYEKEE (reference sequence). In DNA, the CDR3 is TGTGCCAGCAGCCCCCATCCCAGACAGTCCTTCTATGGCTACACCTTC. It specifies CASSPHPRQSFYGYTF.

CDR3 in amino acids: CASSLGQGNTEAFF. The CDR3 nucleotides are TGTGCCAGCAGCCTGGGACAGGGGAACACTGAAGCTTTCTTT. V gene TRBV7-3 combines with J gene TRBJ1-1, with 9 bases identical to TRBD1. Germline V gene lookup returns CDR1 SGHTA and CDR2 FQGTGA. CDR3 length equals 14 residues. V shed 5 bases and J 1 base; nucleotides not matched to a gene: 2. Full variable domain (outside the CDR3, taken from reference TRBV7-3 and TRBJ1-1): GAGVSQTPSNKVTEKGKYVELRCDPISGHTALYWYRQSLGQGPEFLIYFQGTGAADDSGLPNDRFFAVRPEGSVSTLKIQRTERGDSAVYLCASSLGQGNTEAFFGQGTRLTVV.

This chain connects TRBV19 to TRBJ1-1; no clear D. Trimming removed 3 bases from V and 8 bases from J, with 10 bases in between. This CDR3 region has 12 residues. Germline assignment: CDR1 LNHDA and CDR2 SQIVND (reference sequence). The CDR3 loop reads CASSIGVSEAFF. In nucleotides, the CDR3 is TGTGCCAGTAGTATCGGGGTCTCGGAAGCTTTCTTT.

This clone was found once. V gene TRBV11-3 combines with J gene TRBJ2-3, with TRBD2 identical over 8 bases. Trimming took 6 bases from V and 3 from J; bases not matched to a gene: 8. The CDR3 covers 15 residues. CDR1 and CDR2 from the germline V gene are SGHNT and YENEEA. CDR3 DNA sequence: TGTGCCAGCAGTCGCGGGACTAGACAAACAGATACGCAGTATTTT. Translation: CASSRGTRQTDTQYF.

As concerns this clone: Other nucleotide sequences from this sample produce the same CDR3. The rearrangement joins TRBV5-1 to TRBJ2-5; 10 bases line up with TRBD2. V lost 3 bases, J lost 2 bases, and 7 bases stayed unmatched. Germline lookup yields CDR1 SGHRS and CDR2 YFSETQ. The CDR3 spans 16 residues. The CDR3 protein is CASSSGLAEPQETQYF. CDR3 DNA: TGCGCCAGCAGCTCCGGACTAGCGGAGCCTCAAGAGACCCAGTACTTC. The whole variable domain, remainder taken from reference TRBV5-1 and TRBJ2-5, is KAGVTQTPRYLIKTRGQQVTLSCSPISGHRSVSWYQQTPGQGLQFLFEYFSETQRNKGNFPGRFSGRQFSNSRSEMNVSTLELGDSALYLCASSSGLAEPQETQYFGPGTRLLVL.

The sample holds a few counts of this clone. This chain connects TRBV19 to TRBJ1-5; D ambiguous. V lost 5 bases and J 4 bases, leaving 12 bases between the germline ends. This CDR3 contains 14 residues. The V gene's germline CDR1 is LNHDA and CDR2 SQIVND (reference sequence). Written as DNA, the CDR3 is TGTGCCAGTAGTCCCCAGACGGGTAATCAGCCCCAGCATTTT. It translates to CASSPQTGNQPQHF.

This chain connects TRBV7-9 to TRBJ1-5, with TRBD1 matching 9 bases. This CDR3 region has 17 residues. J was trimmed by 0 bases and V by 1 base; bases with no gene match: 4. From germline, CDR1 is SEHNR and CDR2 FQNEAQ (reference sequence). The CDR3 loop is CASSLGTGVYSNQPQHF. CDR3 coding DNA: TGTGCCAGCAGCTTAGGGACAGGGGTCTATAGCAATCAGCCCCAGCATTTT.

J is TRBJ1-4 and V is TRBV13; D not certain. Germline V gene data show CDR1 as PRHDT and CDR2 as FYEKMQ (reference sequence). This CDR3 comprises 11 residues. The V and J ends lost 5 bases and 10 bases respectively, with 8 bases between them. The CDR3 nucleotides read TGTGCCAGCAGCCTCTCGGGAAAACTGTTTTTT. Translating gives CASSLSGKLFF.

This sequence joins TRBV5-4 and TRBJ2-2, with 10 bases aligning to TRBD1. The junction had 10 bases not matched to a gene; V was cut back by 4 bases and J by 4 bases. CDR3 length equals 17 residues. Germline lookup yields CDR1 SGHNT and CDR2 YYREEE (reference sequence). This CDR3 reads CASSAPTGQGTTGELFF. Written as DNA, the CDR3 is TGTGCCAGCAGCGCACCCACGGGACAGGGGACCACCGGGGAGCTGTTTTTT.

This clone has a handful of counts. The chain combines TRBV5-4 with TRBJ2-3, with D possibly being TRBD2 (5 bases). Germline V CDR1 and CDR2: SGHNT, YYREEE (reference sequence). Trimming shortened V by 4 bases and J by 4 bases, and 16 bases separated the two germline ends. The CDR3 is made up of 15 amino acids. The CDR3 nucleotides are TGTGCCAGCAGCCCCCGGACCCCCGGGGCAGATACGCAGTATTTT. Translation gives CASSPRTPGADTQYF.

This clone was picked up a small number of times. The chain recombines TRBV7-2 with TRBJ1-2; tentatively, D is TRBD1 (5 bases). The germline V gene encodes CDR1 SGHTA and CDR2 FQGNSA. Deletions cut 2 bases from V and 6 bases from J, with 10 bases between. CDR3 length: 13 amino acids. Here the CDR3 reads CASSLRGLDGYTF. The CDR3 DNA is TGTGCCAGCAGCTTAAGGGGTCTCGATGGCTACACCTTC. The whole variable domain, filled in from reference TRBV7-2 and TRBJ1-2, reads GAGVSQSPSNKVTEKGKDVELRCDPISGHTALYWYRQSLGQGLEFLIYFQGNSAPDKSGLPSDRFSAERTGGSVSTLTIQRTQQEDSAVYLCASSLRGLDGYTFGSGTRLTVV.

The chain couples TRBV28 to TRBJ2-3; no reliable D call. This CDR3 is 14 amino acids long. Trimming removed 8 bases from V and 4 bases from J, with 16 bases in between. From germline, CDR1 is MDHEN and CDR2 SYDVKM. The chain's CDR3 is CASYRLSAADTQYF. CDR3 coding DNA: TGTGCCAGCTACCGACTGTCGGCGGCAGATACGCAGTATTTT.

The rearrangement joins TRBV5-8 to TRBJ2-1; D is possibly TRBD2 (6 bases). V was clipped by 0 bases and J by 4 bases, with 11 bases between them. In germline, CDR1 is SGHTS, CDR2 YDEGEE. The CDR3 loop spans 15 amino acids. Here the CDR3 DNA reads TGTGCCAGCAGCTTGGGTAGCGGAAATTACAATGAGCAGTTCTTC. Protein sequence: CASSLGSGNYNEQFF.

The genes are TRBV15 and TRBJ2-7; D not resolved. There are 12 residues in the CDR3. With 4 bases removed from V and 6 bases from J, the gap between germline ends came to 10 bases. The germline CDR1 and CDR2 sequences are LNHNV and YYDKDF (reference sequence). The CDR3, as DNA: TGTGCCACCAGCATCCCAGGTACCGAGCAGTACTTC. It translates to CATSIPGTEQYF.

This clone occurred a few times. This rearrangement joins TRBV9 to TRBJ1-3; D uncertain. The CDR3 runs to 15 residues. The germline V gene encodes CDR1 SGDLS and CDR2 YYNGEE. V shed 3 bases and J shed 4 bases, with 14 bases lying between them. CDR3 protein: CASSAPPVAGNTIYF. The CDR3 DNA reads as TGTGCCAGCAGCGCCCCCCCCGTCGCGGGAAACACCATATATTTT.

V gene TRBV11-3 combines with J gene TRBJ2-1, with 8 bases that match TRBD2. Germline V gene sequence: CDR1 SGHNT, CDR2 YENEEA. The ends lost 4 bases at V and 7 bases at J; junction bases unmatched: 12. The length of the CDR3 is 16 residues. The CDR3 DNA follows: TGTGCCAGCAGCTCAGGGAGCGGGAGAGCCTCTAATGAGCAGTTCTTC. This codes for CASSSGSGRASNEQFF. Using reference TRBV11-3 and TRBJ2-1 for the parts outside the CDR3, the full variable domain is EAGVVQSPRYKIIEKKQPVAFWCNPISGHNTLYWYLQNLGQGPELLIRYENEEAVDDSQLPKDRFSAERLKGVDSTLKIQPAELGDSAVYLCASSSGSGRASNEQFFGPGTRLTVL.

The CDR3 here is CASSPGGRIQYF. Here the CDR3 DNA reads TGTGCCAGCAGCCCGGGGGGGAGGATACAGTACTTC. The chain carries TRBV27 and TRBJ2-7, with 8 bases that match TRBD2. The length of the CDR3 is 12 residues. The J segment lost 10 bases and the V segment lost 6 bases, leaving 8 bases of the junction unmatched. CDR1 and CDR2 from the germline V gene are MNHEY and SMNVEV (reference sequence).

The gene calls are TRBV6-5 and TRBJ2-1; 10 nucleotides match TRBD2. Unmatched junction bases numbered 6, after V lost 7 bases and J lost 6 bases. Germline V CDR1 and CDR2: MNHEY, SVGAGI. The CDR3 is 14 amino acids. The CDR3 DNA follows: TGTGCCAGCAAAAGCGGGGGGGCTGGCAATGAGCAGTTCTTC. Its protein is CASKSGGAGNEQFF.

The gene calls are TRBV5-6 and TRBJ2-5; tentative D call: TRBD2 (5 bases). Germline assignment: CDR1 SGHDT and CDR2 YYEEEE. Trimming shortened V by 0 bases and J by 4 bases, and 10 bases separated the two germline ends. CDR3 size: 14 residues. The CDR3 sequence: CASSLGHSVETQYF. The CDR3 DNA follows: TGTGCCAGCAGCTTGGGGCATAGCGTAGAGACCCAGTACTTC.

The chain is built from TRBV7-2 and TRBJ1-4; TRBD1 agrees at 9 bases. V dropped 3 bases and J dropped 6; count of bases not matched to a gene: 5. The germline gives CDR1 SGHTA, CDR2 FQGNSA. CDR3 length: 15 amino acids. CDR3 nucleotide sequence: TGTGCCAGCAGCTTGGGGACAGGGTTTGATGAAAAACTGTTTTTT. This sequence encodes CASSLGTGFDEKLFF. Full variable domain (missing parts from reference TRBV7-2 and TRBJ1-4): GAGVSQSPSNKVTEKGKDVELRCDPISGHTALYWYRQSLGQGLEFLIYFQGNSAPDKSGLPSDRFSAERTGGSVSTLTIQRTQQEDSAVYLCASSLGTGFDEKLFFGSGTQLSVL.

The chain recombines TRBV14 with TRBJ2-4; D gene uncertain. Trimming pared 2 bases from V and 2 bases from J, leaving 10 bases between. This CDR3 has 15 amino acids. The germline V gene encodes CDR1 SGHDN and CDR2 FVKESK. In DNA form, the CDR3 reads TGTGCCAGCAGCCAATTGTCGGTTTCCAAAAACATTCAGTACTTC. Amino acids: CASSQLSVSKNIQYF.